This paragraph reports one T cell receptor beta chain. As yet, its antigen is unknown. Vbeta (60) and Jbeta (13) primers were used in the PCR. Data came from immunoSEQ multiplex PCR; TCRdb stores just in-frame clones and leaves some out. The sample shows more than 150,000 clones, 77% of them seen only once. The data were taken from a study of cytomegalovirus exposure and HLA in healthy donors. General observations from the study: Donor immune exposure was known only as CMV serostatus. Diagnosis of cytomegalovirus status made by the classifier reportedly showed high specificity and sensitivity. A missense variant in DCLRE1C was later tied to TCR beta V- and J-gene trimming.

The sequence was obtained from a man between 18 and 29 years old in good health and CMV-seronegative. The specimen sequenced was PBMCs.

The CDR3 is CSMRKRQVSRTDTQYF. The CDR3 DNA sequence: TGCAGCATGCGGAAAAGACAGGTTTCACGTACAGATACGCAGTATTTT. This chain joins TRBV29-1 and TRBJ2-3; TRBD1 might be the D (6 bases). CDR1 is SQVTM and CDR2 is ANQGSEA in the germline V gene. The V and J ends lost 8 bases and 3 bases respectively, with 24 bases between them. The CDR3 has 16 amino acids.